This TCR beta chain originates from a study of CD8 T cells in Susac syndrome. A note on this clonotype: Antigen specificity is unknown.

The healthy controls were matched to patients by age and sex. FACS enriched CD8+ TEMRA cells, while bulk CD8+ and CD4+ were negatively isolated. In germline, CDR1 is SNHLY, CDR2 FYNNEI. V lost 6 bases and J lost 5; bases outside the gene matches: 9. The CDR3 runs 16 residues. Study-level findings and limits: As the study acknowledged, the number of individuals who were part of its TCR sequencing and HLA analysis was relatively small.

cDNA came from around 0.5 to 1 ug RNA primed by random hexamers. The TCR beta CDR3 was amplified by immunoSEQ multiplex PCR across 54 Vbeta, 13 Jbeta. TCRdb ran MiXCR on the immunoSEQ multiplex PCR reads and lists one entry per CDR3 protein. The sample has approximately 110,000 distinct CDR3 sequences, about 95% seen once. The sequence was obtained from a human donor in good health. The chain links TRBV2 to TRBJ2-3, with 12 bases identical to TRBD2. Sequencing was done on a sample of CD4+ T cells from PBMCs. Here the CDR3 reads CASRGTSGRIGDTQYF. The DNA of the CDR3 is TGTGCCAGCAGGGGTACTAGCGGGAGGATCGGAGATACGCAGTATTTT.